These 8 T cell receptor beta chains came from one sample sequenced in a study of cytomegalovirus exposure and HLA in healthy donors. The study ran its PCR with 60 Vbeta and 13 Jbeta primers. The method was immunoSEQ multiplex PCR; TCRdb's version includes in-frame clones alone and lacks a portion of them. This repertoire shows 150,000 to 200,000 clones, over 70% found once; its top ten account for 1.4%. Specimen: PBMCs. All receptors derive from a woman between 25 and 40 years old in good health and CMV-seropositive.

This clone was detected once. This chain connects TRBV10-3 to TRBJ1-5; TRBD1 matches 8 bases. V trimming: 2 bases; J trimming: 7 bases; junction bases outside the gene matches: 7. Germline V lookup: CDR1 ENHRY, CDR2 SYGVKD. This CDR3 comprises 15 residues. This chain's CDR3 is CAISEGDRGRQPQHF. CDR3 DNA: TGTGCCATCAGTGAGGGAGACAGGGGACGGCAGCCCCAGCATTTT.

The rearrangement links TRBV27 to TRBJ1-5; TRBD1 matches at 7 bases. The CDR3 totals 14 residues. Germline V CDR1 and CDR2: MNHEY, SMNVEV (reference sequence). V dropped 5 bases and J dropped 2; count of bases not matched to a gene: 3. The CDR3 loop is CASSATGGNQPQHF. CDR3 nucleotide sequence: TGTGCCAGCAGTGCCACAGGGGGCAATCAGCCCCAGCATTTT.

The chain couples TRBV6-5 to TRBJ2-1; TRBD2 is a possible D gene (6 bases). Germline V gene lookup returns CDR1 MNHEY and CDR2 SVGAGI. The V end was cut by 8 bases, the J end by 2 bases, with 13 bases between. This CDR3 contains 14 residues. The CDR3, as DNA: TGTGCCAGCGGAGGGTCCGGGCCCTACAATGAGCAGTTCTTC. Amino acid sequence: CASGGSGPYNEQFF.

CDR3 DNA: TGTGCCAGTAGTAACGGGGGGCTGTTGGGAGAAGAGCAGTTCTTC. Amino acids: CASSNGGLLGEEQFF. The chain has TRBV19 and TRBJ2-1, with a weak D call TRBD2 (7 bases). Germline values: CDR1 LNHDA, CDR2 SQIVND (reference sequence). V lost 4 bases to trimming and J lost 10 bases, with 20 bases between them. The CDR3 is 15 amino acids.

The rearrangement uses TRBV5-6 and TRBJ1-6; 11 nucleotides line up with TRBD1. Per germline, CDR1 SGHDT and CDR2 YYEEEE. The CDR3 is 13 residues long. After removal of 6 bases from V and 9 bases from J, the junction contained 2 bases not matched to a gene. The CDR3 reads CASNGQGASPLHF. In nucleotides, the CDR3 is TGTGCCAGCAACGGACAGGGGGCTTCACCCCTCCACTTT. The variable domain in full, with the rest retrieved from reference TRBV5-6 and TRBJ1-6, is DAGVTQSPTHLIKTRGQQVTLRCSPKSGHDTVSWYQQALGQGPQFIFQYYEEEERQRGNFPDRFSGHQFPNYSSELNVNALLLGDSALYLCASNGQGASPLHFGNGTRLTVT.

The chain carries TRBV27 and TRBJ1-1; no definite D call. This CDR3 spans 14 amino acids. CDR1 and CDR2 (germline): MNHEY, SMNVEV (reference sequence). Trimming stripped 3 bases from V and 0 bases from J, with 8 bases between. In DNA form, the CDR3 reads TGTGCCAGCAGTTTTAACAGATTGAACACTGAAGCTTTCTTT. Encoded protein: CASSFNRLNTEAFF.

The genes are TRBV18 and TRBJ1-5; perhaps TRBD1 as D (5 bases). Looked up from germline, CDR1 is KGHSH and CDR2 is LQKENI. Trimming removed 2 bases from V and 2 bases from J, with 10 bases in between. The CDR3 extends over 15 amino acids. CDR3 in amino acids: CASSPRGERNQPQHF. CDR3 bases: TGTGCCAGCTCACCAAGGGGCGAGCGCAATCAGCCCCAGCATTTT.

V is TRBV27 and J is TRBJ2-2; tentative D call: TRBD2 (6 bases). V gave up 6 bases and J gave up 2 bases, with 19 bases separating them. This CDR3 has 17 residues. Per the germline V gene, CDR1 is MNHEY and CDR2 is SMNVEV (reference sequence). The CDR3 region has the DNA TGTGCCAGCAGGGCCGGGACTCCCCCATACAACACCGGGGAGCTGTTTTTT. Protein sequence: CASRAGTPPYNTGELFF.